This TCR beta chain was identified in a study of blood T cell repertoires in COVID-19. Background on the study: Samples came from the United States, Italy and Spain, spanning acute and convalescent COVID-19. Sample material is recorded as cDNA or gDNA derived from T cells, B-cell-depleted T cells, or PBMCs.

Germline lookup yields CDR1 MDHEN and CDR2 SYDVKM. The CDR3 extends over 14 amino acids. The V gene end was trimmed by 7 bases and the J gene end by 8 bases; junction bases not matched to a gene: 11. The assay was immunoSEQ multiplex PCR, and TCRdb's table has in-frame clones only and misses some. This table holds 470,000 or so clones, around 90% found once. Participants' reported clinical history set cohort assignment. Sequences were obtained from PBMCs or T cells enriched from blood (not recorded which). The chain joins TRBV28 to TRBJ1-2; 9 nucleotides align to TRBD1. The TCR originated in a woman aged 18 to 35 with acute COVID-19. The CDR3 region is CASNPLYRGQGYTF. The CDR3 DNA sequence: TGTGCCAGCAATCCCCTCTACAGGGGGCAAGGCTACACCTTC.